What follows is one T cell receptor beta chain and its context. Its antigen is undetermined. 5'RACE template switching added a universal primer site and UMIs to TCR cDNA. TCRdb processed the 5' RACE reads anew with MiXCR; each CDR3 protein has one entry. The repertoire consists of approximately 260,000 distinct CDR3 sequences, with 13% occurring once and the leading ten covering around 0.49%. The data originate from a study of T cells after yellow fever vaccination. Study-level results: A limited proportion of clonotypes was detected within both the CD4 and CD8 compartments. Detected again after the booster were most primary-vaccination clones, at 96% CD4 and nearly 90% CD8.

Between the trimmed V and J ends, which lost 3 bases and 2 bases, there was a span of 15 bases. Germline lookup yields CDR1 SGDLS and CDR2 YYNGEE. This CDR3 spans 16 amino acids. The TCR sequence derives from a man aged 30 to 45 who received the YFV17D yellow fever vaccine. V and J are TRBV9 and TRBJ2-1, with D tentatively TRBD1 (6 bases). The material sequenced was CD4+ T cells sorted from PBMCs, taken 45 days after the yellow fever booster vaccination. Here the CDR3 reads CASSAYPGQTYNEQFF. In DNA, the CDR3 is TGTGCCAGCAGCGCCTATCCGGGACAAACCTACAATGAGCAGTTCTTC.